This TCR beta chain was documented in a study of blood T cell repertoires in COVID-19. Assay: immunoSEQ multiplex PCR; the TCRdb copy retains only in-frame clones and omits some. The table shows about 120,000 clones, with approximately 85% occurring only once. This clonotype was obtained from a woman of 80 years or more with acute or convalescent COVID-19. Sequencing input: peripheral blood.

CDR3 region: CASSVVTGGRFEQYV. CDR3 DNA: TGTGCCAGCAGCGTAGTGACAGGGGGCCGCTTCGAGCAGTACGTC. The chain links TRBV9 to TRBJ2-7; 10 bases line up with TRBD1. Germline values: CDR1 SGDLS, CDR2 YYNGEE. The CDR3 spans 15 residues. V was clipped by 0 bases and J by 6 bases; unmatched bases: 6.